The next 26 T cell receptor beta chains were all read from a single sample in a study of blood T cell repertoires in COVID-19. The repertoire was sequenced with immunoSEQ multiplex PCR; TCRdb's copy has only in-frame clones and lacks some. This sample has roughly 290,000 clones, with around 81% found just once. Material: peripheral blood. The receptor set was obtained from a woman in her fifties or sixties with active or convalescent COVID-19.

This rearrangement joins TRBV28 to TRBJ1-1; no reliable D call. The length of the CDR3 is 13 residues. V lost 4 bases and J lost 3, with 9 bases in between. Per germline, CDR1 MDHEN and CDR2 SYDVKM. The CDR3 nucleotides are TGTGCCAGCAGTTCCGGGAGGTACACTGAAGCTTTCTTT. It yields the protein CASSSGRYTEAFF.

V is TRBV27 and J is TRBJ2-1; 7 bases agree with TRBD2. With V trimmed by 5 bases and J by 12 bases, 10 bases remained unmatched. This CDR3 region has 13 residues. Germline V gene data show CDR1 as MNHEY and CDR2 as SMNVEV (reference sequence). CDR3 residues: CASSLPGGNRQFF. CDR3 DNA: TGTGCCAGCAGTCTCCCCGGGGGGAATAGGCAGTTCTTC.

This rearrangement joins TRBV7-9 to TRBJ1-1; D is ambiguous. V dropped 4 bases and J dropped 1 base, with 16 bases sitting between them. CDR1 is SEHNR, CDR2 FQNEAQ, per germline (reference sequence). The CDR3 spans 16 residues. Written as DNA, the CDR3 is TGTGCCAGCAGCTACGAACTCGGCGCAGGGAACACTGAAGCTTTCTTT. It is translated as CASSYELGAGNTEAFF. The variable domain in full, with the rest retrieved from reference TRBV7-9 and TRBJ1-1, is DTGVSQNPRHKITKRGQNVTFRCDPISEHNRLYWYRQTLGQGPEFLTYFQNEAQLEKSRLLSDRFSAERPKGSFSTLEIQRTEQGDSAMYLCASSYELGAGNTEAFFGQGTRLTVV.

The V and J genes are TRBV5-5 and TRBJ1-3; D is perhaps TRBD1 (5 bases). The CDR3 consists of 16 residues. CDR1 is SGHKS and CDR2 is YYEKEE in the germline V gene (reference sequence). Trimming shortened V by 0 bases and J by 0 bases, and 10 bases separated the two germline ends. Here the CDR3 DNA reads TGTGCCAGCAGCTTGGCCAGGACAAACTCTGGAAACACCATATATTTT. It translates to CASSLARTNSGNTIYF.

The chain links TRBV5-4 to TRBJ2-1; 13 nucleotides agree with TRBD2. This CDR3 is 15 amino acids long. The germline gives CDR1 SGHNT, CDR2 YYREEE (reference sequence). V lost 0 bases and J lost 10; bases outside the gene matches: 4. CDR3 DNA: TGTGCCAGCAGCTTGGTACTAGCGGGAGGGGACGAGCAGTTCTTC. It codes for CASSLVLAGGDEQFF. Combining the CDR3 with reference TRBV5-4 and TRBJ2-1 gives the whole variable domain ETGVTQSPTHLIKTRGQQVTLRCSSQSGHNTVSWYQQALGQGPQFIFQYYREEENGRGNFPPRFSGLQFPNYSSELNVNALELDDSALYLCASSLVLAGGDEQFFGPGTRLTVL.

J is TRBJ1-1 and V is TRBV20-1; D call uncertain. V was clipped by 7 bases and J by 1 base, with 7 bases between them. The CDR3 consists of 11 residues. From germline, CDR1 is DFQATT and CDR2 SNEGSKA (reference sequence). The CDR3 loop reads CSVSKNTEAFF. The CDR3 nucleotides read TGCAGTGTGTCCAAGAACACTGAAGCTTTCTTT.

The CDR3 sequence is CASSQGLAAYEQYF. The CDR3 coding sequence is TGTGCCAGCAGCCAAGGACTAGCAGCCTACGAGCAGTACTTC. The chain carries TRBV14 and TRBJ2-7, with 7 positions matching TRBD2. Germline V gene lookup returns CDR1 SGHDN and CDR2 FVKESK. Germline trimming cut 1 base from V and 2 bases from J; bases unmatched to any gene: 2. The CDR3 length is 14 residues. Looking up the rest from reference TRBV14 and TRBJ2-7 gives the full variable domain: EAGVTQFPSHSVIEKGQTVTLRCDPISGHDNLYWYRRVMGKEIKFLLHFVKESKQDESGMPNNRFLAERTGGTYSTLKVQPAELEDSGVYFCASSQGLAAYEQYFGPGTRLTVT.

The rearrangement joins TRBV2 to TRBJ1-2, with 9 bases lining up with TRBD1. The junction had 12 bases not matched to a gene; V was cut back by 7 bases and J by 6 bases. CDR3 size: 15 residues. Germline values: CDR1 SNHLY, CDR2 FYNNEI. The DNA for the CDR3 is TGTGCCAGCAAGTATACAGGGGGCGAGGAGGATGGCTACACCTTC. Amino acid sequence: CASKYTGGEEDGYTF.

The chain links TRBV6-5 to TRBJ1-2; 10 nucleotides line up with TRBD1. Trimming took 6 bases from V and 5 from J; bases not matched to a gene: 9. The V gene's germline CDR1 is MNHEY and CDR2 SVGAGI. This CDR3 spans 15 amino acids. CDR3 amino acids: CASSSGQGTLYGYTF. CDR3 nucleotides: TGTGCCAGCAGCTCGGGACAGGGGACCTTATATGGCTACACCTTC.

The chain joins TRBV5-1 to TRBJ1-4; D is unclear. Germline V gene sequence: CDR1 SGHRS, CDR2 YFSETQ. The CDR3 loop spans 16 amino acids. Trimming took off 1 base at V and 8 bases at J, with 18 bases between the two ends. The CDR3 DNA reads TGCGCCAGCAGCTTGCCGGCCTCGGGGAGCCGCGAAAAACTGTTTTTT. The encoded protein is CASSLPASGSREKLFF.

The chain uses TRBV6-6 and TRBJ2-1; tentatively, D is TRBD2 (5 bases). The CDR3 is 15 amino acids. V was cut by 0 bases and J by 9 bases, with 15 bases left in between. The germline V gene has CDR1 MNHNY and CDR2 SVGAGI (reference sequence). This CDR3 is CASSYSIGVEAEQFF. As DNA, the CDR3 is TGTGCCAGCAGTTACTCGATCGGCGTGGAGGCTGAGCAGTTCTTC.

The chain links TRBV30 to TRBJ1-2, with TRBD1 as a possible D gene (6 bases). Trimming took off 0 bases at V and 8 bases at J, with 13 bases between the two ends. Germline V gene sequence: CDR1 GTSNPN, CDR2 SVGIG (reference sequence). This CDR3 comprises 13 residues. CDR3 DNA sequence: TGTGCCTGGAGTGTACAGGGATTGGGGGGCTACACCTTC. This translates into CAWSVQGLGGYTF.

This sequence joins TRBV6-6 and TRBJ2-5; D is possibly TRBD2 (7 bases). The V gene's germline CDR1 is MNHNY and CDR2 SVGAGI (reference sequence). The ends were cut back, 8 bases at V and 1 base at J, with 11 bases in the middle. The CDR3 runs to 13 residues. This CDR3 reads CASSRGAQETQYF. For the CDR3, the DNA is TGTGCCAGCTCCCGGGGGGCCCAAGAGACCCAGTACTTC.

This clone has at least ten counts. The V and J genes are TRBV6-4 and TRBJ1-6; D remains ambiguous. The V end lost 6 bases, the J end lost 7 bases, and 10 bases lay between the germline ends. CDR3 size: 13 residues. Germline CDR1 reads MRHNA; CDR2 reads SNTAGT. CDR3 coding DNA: TGTGCCAGCAGCGCTTACGAGAATTCACCCCTCCACTTT. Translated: CASSAYENSPLHF.

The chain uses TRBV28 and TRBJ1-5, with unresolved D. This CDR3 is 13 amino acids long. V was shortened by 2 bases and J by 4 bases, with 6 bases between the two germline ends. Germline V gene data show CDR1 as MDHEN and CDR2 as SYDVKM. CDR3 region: CASSLGRNQPQHF. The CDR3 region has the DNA TGTGCCAGCAGTTTAGGGCGTAATCAGCCCCAGCATTTT.

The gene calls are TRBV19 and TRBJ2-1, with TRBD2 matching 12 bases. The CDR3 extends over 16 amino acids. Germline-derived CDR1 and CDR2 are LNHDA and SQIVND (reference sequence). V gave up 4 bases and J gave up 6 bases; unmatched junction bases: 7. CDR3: CASSTPTSGSFNEQFF. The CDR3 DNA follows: TGTGCCAGTAGTACCCCGACTAGCGGGAGTTTCAATGAGCAGTTCTTC.

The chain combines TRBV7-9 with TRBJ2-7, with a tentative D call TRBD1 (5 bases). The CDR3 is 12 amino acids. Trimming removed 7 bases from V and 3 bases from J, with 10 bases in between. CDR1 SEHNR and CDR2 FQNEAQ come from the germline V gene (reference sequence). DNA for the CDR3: TGTGCCAGCAACGGACAAGACTACGAGCAGTACTTC. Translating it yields CASNGQDYEQYF.

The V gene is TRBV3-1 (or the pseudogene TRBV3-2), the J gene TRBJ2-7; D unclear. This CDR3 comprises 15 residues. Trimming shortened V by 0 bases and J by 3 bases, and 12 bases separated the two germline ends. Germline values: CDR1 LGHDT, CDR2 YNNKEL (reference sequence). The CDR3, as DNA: TGTGCCAGCAGCCAAGATGACTTAGGCTTCTACGAGCAGTACTTC. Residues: CASSQDDLGFYEQYF.

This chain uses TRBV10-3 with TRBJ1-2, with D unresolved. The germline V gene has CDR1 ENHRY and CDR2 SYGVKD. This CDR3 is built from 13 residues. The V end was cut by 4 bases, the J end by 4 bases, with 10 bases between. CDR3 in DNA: TGTGCCATCAGTGGAGGCAGCTCCTATGGCTACACCTTC. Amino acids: CAISGGSSYGYTF.

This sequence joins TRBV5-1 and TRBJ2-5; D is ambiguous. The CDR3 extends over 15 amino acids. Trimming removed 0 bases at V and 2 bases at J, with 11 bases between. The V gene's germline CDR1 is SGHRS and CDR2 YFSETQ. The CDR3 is CASSLVAQAQETQYF. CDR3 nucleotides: TGCGCCAGCAGCTTGGTTGCCCAGGCACAAGAGACCCAGTACTTC.

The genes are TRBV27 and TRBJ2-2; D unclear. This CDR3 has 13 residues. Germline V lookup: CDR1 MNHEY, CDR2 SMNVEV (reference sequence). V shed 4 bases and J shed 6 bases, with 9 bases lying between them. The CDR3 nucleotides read TGTGCCAGCAGTTCGGTCTTTTCCGGGGAGCTGTTTTTT. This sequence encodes CASSSVFSGELFF.

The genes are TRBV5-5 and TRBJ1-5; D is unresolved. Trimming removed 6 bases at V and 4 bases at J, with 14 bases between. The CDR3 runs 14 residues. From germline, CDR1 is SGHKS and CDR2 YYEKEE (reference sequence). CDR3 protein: CASITPGQNQPQHF. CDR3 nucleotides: TGTGCCAGCATAACTCCGGGTCAAAATCAGCCCCAGCATTTT.

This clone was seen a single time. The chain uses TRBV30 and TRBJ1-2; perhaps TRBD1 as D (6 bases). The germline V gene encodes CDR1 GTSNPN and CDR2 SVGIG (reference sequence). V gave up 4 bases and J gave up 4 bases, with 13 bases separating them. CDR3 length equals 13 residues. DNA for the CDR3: TGTGCCTGGAACCCAGGGGTTGCCTATGGCTACACCTTC. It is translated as CAWNPGVAYGYTF.

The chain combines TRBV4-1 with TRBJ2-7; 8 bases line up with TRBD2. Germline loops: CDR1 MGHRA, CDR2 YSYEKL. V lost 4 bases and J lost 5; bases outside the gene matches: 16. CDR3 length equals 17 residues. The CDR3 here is CASSPTPSGSLPDEQYF. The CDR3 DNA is TGCGCCAGCAGCCCTACCCCCAGCGGGAGCCTACCCGACGAGCAGTACTTC.

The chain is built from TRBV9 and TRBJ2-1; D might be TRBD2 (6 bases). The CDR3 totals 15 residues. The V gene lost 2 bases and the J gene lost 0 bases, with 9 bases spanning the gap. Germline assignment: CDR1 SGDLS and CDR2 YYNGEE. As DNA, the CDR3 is TGTGCCAGCAGCGTGATGACTAGCTCCTACAATGAGCAGTTCTTC. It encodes CASSVMTSSYNEQFF.

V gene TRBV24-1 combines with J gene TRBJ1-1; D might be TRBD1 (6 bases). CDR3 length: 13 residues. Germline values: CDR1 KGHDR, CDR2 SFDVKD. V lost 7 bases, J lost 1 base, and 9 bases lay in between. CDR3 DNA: TGTGCCACCAGGGGGACACAGAACACTGAAGCTTTCTTT. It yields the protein CATRGTQNTEAFF.